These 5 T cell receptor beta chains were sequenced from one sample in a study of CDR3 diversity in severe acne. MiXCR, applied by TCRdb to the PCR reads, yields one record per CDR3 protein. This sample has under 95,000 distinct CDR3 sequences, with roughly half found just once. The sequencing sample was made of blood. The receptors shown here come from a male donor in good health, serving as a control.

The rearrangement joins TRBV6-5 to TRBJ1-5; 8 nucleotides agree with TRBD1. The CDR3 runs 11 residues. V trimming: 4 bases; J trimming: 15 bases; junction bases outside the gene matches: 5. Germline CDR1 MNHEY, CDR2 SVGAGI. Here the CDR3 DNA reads TGTGCCAGCAGTTTCGGGACAGGCTGGCATTTT. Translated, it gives CASSFGTGWHF.

In nucleotides, the CDR3 is TGTGCCAGCACGGGAACAGGGGCCCAGCGGCCCCAGCATTTT. It encodes CASTGTGAQRPQHF. This rearrangement joins TRBV6-4 to TRBJ1-5; 7 nucleotides agree with TRBD1. The trim removed 7 bases at V and 9 bases at J, leaving 12 bases unmatched. Germline values: CDR1 MRHNA, CDR2 SNTAGT. This CDR3 contains 14 residues.

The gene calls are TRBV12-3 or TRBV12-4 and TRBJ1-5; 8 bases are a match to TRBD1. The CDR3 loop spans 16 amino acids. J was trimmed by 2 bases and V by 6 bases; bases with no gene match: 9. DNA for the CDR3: TGTGCCAGCAGATCAGATCCGGGACAGGGCAATCAGCCCCAGCATTTT. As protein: CASRSDPGQGNQPQHF.

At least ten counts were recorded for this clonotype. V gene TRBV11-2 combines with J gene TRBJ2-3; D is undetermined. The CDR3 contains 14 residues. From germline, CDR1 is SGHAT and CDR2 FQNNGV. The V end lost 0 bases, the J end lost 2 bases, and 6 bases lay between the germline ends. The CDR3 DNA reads TGTGCCAGCAGCTTAGAGCAGCACACAGATACGCAGTATTTT. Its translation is CASSLEQHTDTQYF. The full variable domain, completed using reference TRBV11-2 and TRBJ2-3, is EAGVAQSPRYKIIEKRQSVAFWCNPISGHATLYWYQQILGQGPKLLIQFQNNGVVDDSQLPKDRFSAERLKGVDSTLKIQPAKLEDSAVYLCASSLEQHTDTQYFGPGTRLTVL.

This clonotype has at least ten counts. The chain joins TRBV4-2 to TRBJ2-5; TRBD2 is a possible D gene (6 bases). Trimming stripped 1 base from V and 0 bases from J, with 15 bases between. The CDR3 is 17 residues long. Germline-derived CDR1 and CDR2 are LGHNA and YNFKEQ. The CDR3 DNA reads TGTGCCAGCAGCCAAGGATTAACGGGGGTGTACCAAGAGACCCAGTACTTC. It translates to CASSQGLTGVYQETQYF.